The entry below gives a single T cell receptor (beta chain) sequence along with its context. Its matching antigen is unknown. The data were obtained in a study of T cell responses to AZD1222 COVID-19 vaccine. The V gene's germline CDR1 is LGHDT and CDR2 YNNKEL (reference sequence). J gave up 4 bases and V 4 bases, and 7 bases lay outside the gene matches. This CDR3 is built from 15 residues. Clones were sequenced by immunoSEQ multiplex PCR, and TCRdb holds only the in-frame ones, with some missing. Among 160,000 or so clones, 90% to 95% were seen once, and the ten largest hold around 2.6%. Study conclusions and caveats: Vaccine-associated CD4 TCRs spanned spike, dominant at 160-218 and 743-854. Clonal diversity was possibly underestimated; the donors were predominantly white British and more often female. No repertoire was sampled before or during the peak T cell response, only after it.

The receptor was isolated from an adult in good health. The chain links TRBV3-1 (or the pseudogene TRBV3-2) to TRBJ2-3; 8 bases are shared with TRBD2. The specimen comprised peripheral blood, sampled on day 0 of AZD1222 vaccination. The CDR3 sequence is CASSRVGRESDTQYF. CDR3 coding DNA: TGTGCCAGCAGCCGGGTCGGGAGGGAGTCAGATACGCAGTATTTT.